The source of this T cell receptor beta chain is a study of breast tumors, draining lymph nodes, adjacent tissues. Regarding the study as a whole: Tumors had less TCR diversity than lymph nodes, more than nontumor tissue. Luminal-like breast cancer showed significantly higher tumor–nontumor repertoire similarity than basal-like. Most tumor T cells seemingly derive from lymph node, then expand in tumor. Tumor T cell lymph node origin was a supported hypothesis, not proven.

TCRdb fed the multiplex PCR reads into MiXCR, producing one record per CDR3 protein. The sample lists around 130,000 distinct CDR3 sequences, less than 25% occurring once. This clonotype was recorded at least ten times. Its specificity is unknown. The lymph nodes were axillary draining lymph nodes from breast cancer patients. The TCR comes from a female donor with breast cancer. Some clones in this sample may be carry-over from other donors' samples. Source material: axillary lymph node tissue.

DNA for the CDR3: TGCGCCAGCAGCTTGCAGCAGGGAGGAACCTATGGCTACACCTTC. Its translation is CASSLQQGGTYGYTF. This chain links TRBV5-1 with TRBJ1-2; D might be TRBD1 (5 bases). CDR3 length: 15 amino acids. In germline, CDR1 is SGHRS, CDR2 YFSETQ. Trimming stripped 1 base from V and 4 bases from J, with 14 bases between.